The 23 T cell receptor beta chains below come from one sample, sequenced in a study of CD8 T cells in ankylosing spondylitis. Study results and caveats: One TCR beta motif, made up of under ten highly homologous variants, appeared characteristic of ankylosing spondylitis blood.

These TCRs are of unknown antigen specificity. TCRdb re-called the 5' RACE reads through MiXCR, storing one row per CDR3 protein. The top ten hold 15% to 20% of the sample, which has about 400,000 distinct CDR3 sequences, 20% to 25% seen once. Input material: blood, either unsorted or a sorted T cell fraction (not recorded which). These receptors originate from a male donor with ankylosing spondylitis.

This clonotype was seen a handful of times. CDR3 residues: CASSASGRYNEQFF. The CDR3 DNA follows: TGTGCCAGCAGCGCTAGCGGGAGGTACAATGAGCAGTTCTTC. This rearrangement joins TRBV11-3 to TRBJ2-1; 11 nucleotides line up with TRBD2. Germline assignment: CDR1 SGHNT and CDR2 YENEEA. Unmatched junction bases numbered 1, after V lost 5 bases and J lost 4 bases. The CDR3 extends over 14 amino acids.

This clonotype was seen a few times. The chain carries TRBV12-3 or TRBV12-4 and TRBJ1-3, with D uncertain. With 7 bases removed from V and 2 bases from J, the gap between germline ends came to 9 bases. This CDR3 contains 13 residues. This CDR3 reads CASKNGAGNTIYF. CDR3 coding DNA: TGTGCCAGCAAGAACGGAGCTGGAAACACCATATATTTT.

The chain combines TRBV2 with TRBJ2-5; TRBD1 matches at 10 bases. The CDR3 contains 15 residues. Germline V CDR1 and CDR2: SNHLY, FYNNEI. V lost 4 bases, J lost 4 bases, and 6 bases stayed unmatched. The CDR3 is CASSVEGDRGETQYF. The CDR3 nucleotides are TGTGCCAGCAGTGTCGAAGGGGACAGGGGAGAGACCCAGTACTTC.

This clonotype occurred a few times. The rearrangement links TRBV10-3 to TRBJ1-1, with unresolved D. CDR1 is ENHRY and CDR2 is SYGVKD in the germline V gene. V was clipped by 4 bases and J by 0 bases, with 3 bases between them. The CDR3 is 12 residues long. CDR3 sequence (DNA): TGTGCCATCAGTGCATTGAACACTGAAGCTTTCTTT. Translating gives CAISALNTEAFF.

This clonotype was observed a few times. The V call is TRBV7-2, the J call TRBJ1-3; D gene uncertain. The CDR3 is 15 residues long. CDR1 SGHTA and CDR2 FQGNSA come from the germline V gene. Trimming left V 1 base short and J 0 bases short, with 7 bases between. DNA of the CDR3: TGTGCCAGCAGCTTAGTATCGAGCTCTGGAAACACCATATATTTT. Translation: CASSLVSSSGNTIYF. Together with reference TRBV7-2 and TRBJ1-3, the CDR3 gives the full variable domain: GAGVSQSPSNKVTEKGKDVELRCDPISGHTALYWYRQSLGQGLEFLIYFQGNSAPDKSGLPSDRFSAERTGGSVSTLTIQRTQQEDSAVYLCASSLVSSSGNTIYFGEGSWLTVV.

The chain joins TRBV20-1 to TRBJ2-6; D uncertain. V was trimmed by 3 bases and J by 4 bases, leaving 16 bases between them. The CDR3 length is 16 residues. The germline V gene has CDR1 DFQATT and CDR2 SNEGSKA (reference sequence). The CDR3: CSARMGGALGANVLTF. The CDR3, as DNA: TGCAGTGCTAGGATGGGTGGAGCTCTCGGGGCCAACGTCCTGACTTTC.

The chain is built from TRBV5-5 and TRBJ2-1; 7 nucleotides align to TRBD2. V was pared by 2 bases and J by 2 bases, with 1 base of the junction left unmatched. Germline-derived CDR1 and CDR2 are SGHKS and YYEKEE (reference sequence). This CDR3 has 14 residues. CDR3 coding DNA: TGTGCCAGCAGCTTTGGGGGGGCCTACAATGAGCAGTTCTTC. Its translation is CASSFGGAYNEQFF.

In its sample, this clonotype was seen a few times. The V gene is TRBV7-6, the J gene TRBJ2-7; 11 positions agree with TRBD2. From germline, CDR1 is SGHVS and CDR2 FNYEAQ. This CDR3 spans 16 amino acids. Trimming cost V 5 bases and J 6 bases; bases outside gene matches: 12. CDR3: CASSPQLAGVGGEQYF. CDR3 bases: TGTGCCAGCAGCCCCCAACTAGCGGGAGTGGGGGGCGAGCAGTACTTC.

The genes are TRBV4-1 and TRBJ2-1; the D gene is possibly TRBD2 (5 bases). Germline CDR1 MGHRA, CDR2 YSYEKL. The CDR3 contains 13 residues. V was pared by 6 bases and J by 8 bases, with 14 bases between. CDR3 nucleotides: TGCGCCAGCAGAGGGCTAGCCGAACATGAGCAGTTCTTC. This sequence encodes CASRGLAEHEQFF.

This clonotype showed up many times. V gene TRBV29-1 combines with J gene TRBJ2-3, with 7 bases that match TRBD2. This CDR3 contains 15 residues. Germline CDR1 SQVTM, CDR2 ANQGSEA. Unmatched junction bases numbered 7, after V lost 2 bases and J lost 2 bases. CDR3 sequence reads: CSVERSGAYTDTQYF. DNA of the CDR3: TGCAGCGTTGAACGCAGCGGGGCATACACAGATACGCAGTATTTT.

This chain links TRBV12-3 or TRBV12-4 with TRBJ2-5; perhaps TRBD1 as D (7 bases). The CDR3 consists of 15 residues. Trimming shortened V by 7 bases and J by 1 base, and 16 bases separated the two germline ends. The CDR3 nucleotides read TGTGCCAGCAATCGGAGGGGGCTGGGCCAAGAGACCCAGTACTTC. Amino acid sequence: CASNRRGLGQETQYF.

The rearrangement uses TRBV10-3 and TRBJ2-7; 7 nucleotides agree with TRBD2. This CDR3 region has 12 residues. The V gene end was trimmed by 6 bases and the J gene end by 7 bases; junction bases not matched to a gene: 6. Per germline, CDR1 ENHRY and CDR2 SYGVKD. This chain's CDR3 is CAISRTGGEQYF. CDR3 bases: TGTGCCATCAGCCGAACGGGAGGAGAGCAGTACTTC.

The V and J genes are TRBV6-5 and TRBJ1-2; tentatively, D is TRBD1 (5 bases). Germline V CDR1 and CDR2: MNHEY, SVGAGI. The CDR3 has 15 amino acids. Trimming cost V 2 bases and J 3 bases, with 13 bases left between them. The CDR3 reads CASSYRPGTDYGYTF. In DNA form, the CDR3 reads TGTGCCAGCAGTTACCGACCCGGGACGGACTATGGCTACACCTTC.

The J gene is TRBJ2-5, the V gene TRBV2; TRBD2 matches at 9 bases. Trimming took 5 bases from V and 5 from J; bases not matched to a gene: 9. The CDR3 has 15 amino acids. Germline-derived CDR1 and CDR2 are SNHLY and FYNNEI. This CDR3 reads CASSSLAGVGETQYF. The CDR3, as DNA: TGTGCCAGCAGTAGCTTAGCGGGAGTCGGGGAGACCCAGTACTTC.

This clonotype was detected a few times. The V and J genes are TRBV4-3 and TRBJ2-1; no definite D call. V was pared by 1 base and J by 4 bases, with 14 bases between. CDR1 and CDR2 from the germline V gene are LGHNA and YSLEER. CDR3 length: 16 residues. The CDR3 nucleotides read TGCGCCAGCAGCCAAGTTACCCTCCCCAGGTACAATGAGCAGTTCTTC. Translation: CASSQVTLPRYNEQFF.

V gene TRBV20-1 combines with J gene TRBJ2-2; 12 bases line up with TRBD2. The CDR3 has 16 residues. V shed 6 bases, J shed 6 bases, and the junction held 11 bases outside the gene matches. CDR1 and CDR2 from the germline V gene are DFQATT and SNEGSKA (reference sequence). CDR3 sequence: CSATSWTSGTAGELFF. For the CDR3, the DNA is TGCAGTGCAACCTCCTGGACTAGCGGGACGGCCGGGGAGCTGTTTTTT.

The chain has TRBV18 and TRBJ2-1; D perhaps matches TRBD2 (5 bases). The CDR3 loop spans 16 amino acids. Germline V gene data show CDR1 as KGHSH and CDR2 as LQKENI. Trimming took off 6 bases at V and 8 bases at J, with 23 bases between the two ends. CDR3 sequence (DNA): TGTGCCAGCTCCATAGTAGGAGGAGACCTTACCGATGAGCAGTTCTTC. Encoded protein: CASSIVGGDLTDEQFF.

This clonotype was counted between two and nine times. The chain joins TRBV28 to TRBJ1-3; D is unresolved. Trimming removed 2 bases at V and 7 bases at J, with 6 bases between. The CDR3 totals 12 residues. Germline CDR1 and CDR2: MDHEN and SYDVKM. The CDR3 here is CASSLRWNTIYF. For the CDR3, the DNA is TGTGCCAGCAGTTTAAGGTGGAACACCATATATTTT.

This clonotype was counted ten times or more. The chain is built from TRBV29-1 and TRBJ2-1, with a tentative D call TRBD2 (5 bases). V shed 4 bases and J shed 10 bases, with 14 bases lying between them. Germline CDR1 reads SQVTM; CDR2 reads ANQGSEA. The CDR3 is 12 amino acids. CDR3 amino acids: CSVVLVLGEQFF. In DNA form, the CDR3 reads TGCAGCGTTGTACTAGTGCTTGGAGAGCAGTTCTTC.

The V gene is TRBV4-3, the J gene TRBJ2-7; either TRBD1 or TRBD2 may fit D (5 bases each). The germline V gene encodes CDR1 LGHNA and CDR2 YSLEER. The CDR3 extends over 14 amino acids. The ends were cut back, 0 bases at V and 2 bases at J, with 8 bases in the middle. This CDR3 is CASSQDRGAYEQYF. The CDR3 coding sequence is TGCGCCAGCAGCCAAGATCGAGGGGCCTACGAGCAGTACTTC.

The V call is TRBV5-1, the J call TRBJ2-7; D remains ambiguous. With 5 bases removed from V and 2 bases from J, the gap between germline ends came to 20 bases. CDR1 and CDR2 from the germline V gene are SGHRS and YFSETQ. This CDR3 is built from 16 residues. The CDR3 DNA reads as TGCGCCAGCAGTTTACCGGGCCAAACCCCCACCTACGAGCAGTACTTC. It encodes CASSLPGQTPTYEQYF.

This clonotype occurred many times. The chain links TRBV27 to TRBJ2-7; D is uncertain. The CDR3 consists of 14 residues. Between the trimmed V and J ends, which lost 7 bases and 2 bases, there was a span of 15 bases. The germline V gene has CDR1 MNHEY and CDR2 SMNVEV (reference sequence). The DNA for the CDR3 is TGTGCCAGCAAAAGGCAGTCCCAGACCTACGAGCAGTACTTC. It encodes CASKRQSQTYEQYF.

This clonotype was observed a handful of times. The V gene is TRBV5-1, the J gene TRBJ2-1; 7 bases fit TRBD1. V was pared by 9 bases and J by 5 bases, with 5 bases of the junction left unmatched. The CDR3 runs to 12 residues. From germline, CDR1 is SGHRS and CDR2 YFSETQ. This chain's CDR3 is CATGTANNEQFF. CDR3 sequence (DNA): TGCGCCACCGGGACAGCTAACAATGAGCAGTTCTTC.